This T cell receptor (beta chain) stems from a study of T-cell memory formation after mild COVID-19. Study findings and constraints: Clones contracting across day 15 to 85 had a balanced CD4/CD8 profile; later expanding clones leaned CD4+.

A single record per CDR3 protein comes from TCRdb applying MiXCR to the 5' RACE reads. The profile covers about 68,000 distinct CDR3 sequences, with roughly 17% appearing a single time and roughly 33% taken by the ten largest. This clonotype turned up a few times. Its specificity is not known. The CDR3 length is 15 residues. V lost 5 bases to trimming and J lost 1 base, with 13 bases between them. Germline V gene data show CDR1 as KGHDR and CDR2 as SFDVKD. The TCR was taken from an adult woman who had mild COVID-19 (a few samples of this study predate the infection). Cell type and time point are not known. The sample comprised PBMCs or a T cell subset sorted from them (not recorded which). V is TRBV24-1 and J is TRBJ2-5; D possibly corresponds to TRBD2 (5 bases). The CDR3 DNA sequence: TGTGCCACCAGTGTCTCCGGGAACGGCCAAGAGACCCAGTACTTC. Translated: CATSVSGNGQETQYF.